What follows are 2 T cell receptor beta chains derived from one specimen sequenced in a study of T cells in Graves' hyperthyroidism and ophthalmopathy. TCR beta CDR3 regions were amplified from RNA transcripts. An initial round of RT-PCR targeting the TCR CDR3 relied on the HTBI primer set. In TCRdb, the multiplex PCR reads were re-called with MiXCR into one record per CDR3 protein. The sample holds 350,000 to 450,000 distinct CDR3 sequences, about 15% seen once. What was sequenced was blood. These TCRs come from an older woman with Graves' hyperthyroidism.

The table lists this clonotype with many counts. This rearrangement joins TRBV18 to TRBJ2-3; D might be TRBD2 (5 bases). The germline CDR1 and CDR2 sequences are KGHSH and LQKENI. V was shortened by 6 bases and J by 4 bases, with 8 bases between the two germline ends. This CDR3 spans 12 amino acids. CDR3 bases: TGTGCCAGCTCCCCGCGGGCAGATACGCAGTATTTT. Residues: CASSPRADTQYF.

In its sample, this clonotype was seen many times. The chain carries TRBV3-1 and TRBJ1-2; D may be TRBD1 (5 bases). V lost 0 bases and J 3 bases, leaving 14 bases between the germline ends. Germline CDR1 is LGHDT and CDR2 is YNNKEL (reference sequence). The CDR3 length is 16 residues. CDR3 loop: CASSQDQAGSYYGYTF. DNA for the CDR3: TGTGCCAGCAGCCAAGATCAGGCAGGGAGTTACTATGGCTACACCTTC.